This TCR beta chain was observed in a study of shared clonotypes between healthy human individuals. Deep-level settings were used for running the assay. Sequencing used immunoSEQ multiplex PCR; TCRdb keeps in-frame clones, though not all of them. The top ten hold about 1.4% of the sample, which has under 1,100,000 clones, roughly 80% seen once. Trimming pared 10 bases from V and 1 base from J, leaving 10 bases between. CDR3 length: 12 amino acids. Germline lookup yields CDR1 LNHDA and CDR2 SQIVND (reference sequence). The chain joins TRBV19 to TRBJ2-5; D unresolved. The specimen was memory CD4+ T cells sorted from blood. The subset is: CD45RA-negative fraction. This receptor was taken from a man younger than 35 in good health. The CDR3 sequence is CATADSQETQYF. CDR3 coding DNA: TGTGCCACCGCGGATAGCCAAGAGACCCAGTACTTC.